The rows below give T cell receptor beta chains drawn from one sample of a study of shared clonotypes between healthy human individuals. Measured with immunoSEQ multiplex PCR; TCRdb has only the in-frame clones, and not every one. The sample contains about 1.1 million clones, approximately 80% of which appear only once. Sample: memory CD4+ T cells from PBMCs. These TCRs come from a young man in good health. Some clones in this sample may be carry-over from other donors' samples. Both conserved end residues are part of each CDR3. The D gene is left open where the match is weak. Clone sizes are given selectively: once, few, many, or a class where the clone is expanded.

>once|TRBV6-5|TRBJ2-1|TRBD2
TGTGCCAGCAGTTACGGAGGGACTACCTACAATGAGCAGTTCTTC
CASSYGGTTYNEQFF
>-|TRBV6-5|TRBJ1-4|-
TGTGCCAGCAGTCGCCCGACAGAAAAACTGTTTTTT
CASSRPTEKLFF
>-|TRBV7-2|TRBJ2-7|TRBD2
TGTGCCAGCAGCTGGGGACTAGCGGACTCCTACGAGCAGTACTTC
CASSWGLADSYEQYF
>-|TRBV7-8|TRBJ2-2|-
TGTGCCAGCAGCTTAGTGGGACGAAGCACCGGGGAGCTGTTTTTT
CASSLVGRSTGELFF
>-|TRBV11-2|TRBJ2-4|TRBD1
TGTGCCAGCAGCTTAGACCGGGACAGGGGACAACTAGCCAAAAACATTCAGTACTTC
CASSLDRDRGQLAKNIQYF
>-|TRBV5-1|TRBJ1-4|TRBD1
TGCGCCAGCAGCCTGGGACAGGCTAATGAAAAACTGTTTTTT
CASSLGQANEKLFF
>-|TRBV9|TRBJ1-2|-
TGTGCCAGCAGCGGGGATGAAGACTATGGCTACACCTTC
CASSGDEDYGYTF
>-|TRBV4-2|TRBJ1-1|-
TGTGCCAGCAGCTTAAACCTTGCCAGCAGCCAACCCCCTGAAGCTTTCTTT
CASSLNLASSQPPEAFF
>-|TRBV5-1|TRBJ2-1|TRBD1
TGCGCCAGCAGCTTGGGCCAAGGACAGGCGAAGGGTGAGCAGTTCTTC
CASSLGQGQAKGEQFF
>-|TRBV28|TRBJ2-7|TRBD1
TGTGCCAGCACGAGAACGGGACAGGGGGAGTACTTC
CASTRTGQGEYF